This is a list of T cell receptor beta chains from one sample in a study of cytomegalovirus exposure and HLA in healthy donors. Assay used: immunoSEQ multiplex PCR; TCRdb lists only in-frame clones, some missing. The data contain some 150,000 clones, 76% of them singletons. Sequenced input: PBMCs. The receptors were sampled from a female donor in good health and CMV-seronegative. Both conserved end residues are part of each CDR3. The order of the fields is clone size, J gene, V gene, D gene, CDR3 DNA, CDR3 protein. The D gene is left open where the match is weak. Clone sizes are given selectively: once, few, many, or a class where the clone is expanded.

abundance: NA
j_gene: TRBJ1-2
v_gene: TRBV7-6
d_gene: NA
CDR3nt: TGTGCCAGCAGCAACAGGGAGGGCTATGGCTACACCTTC
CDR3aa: CASSNREGYGYTF

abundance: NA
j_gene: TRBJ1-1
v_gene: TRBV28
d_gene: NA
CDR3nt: TGTGCCAGCAGTATAGGCCGGATCATCGGAGGAGCTTTCTTT
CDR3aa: CASSIGRIIGGAFF

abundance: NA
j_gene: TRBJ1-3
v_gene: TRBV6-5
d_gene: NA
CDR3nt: TGTGCCAGCAAATCTACCCCTCTACCTGGAAACACCATATATTTT
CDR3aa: CASKSTPLPGNTIYF

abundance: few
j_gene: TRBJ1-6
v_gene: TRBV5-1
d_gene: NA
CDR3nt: TGCGCCAGCAGCCTGCAGGGAGGGGATTCACCCCTCCACTTT
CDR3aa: CASSLQGGDSPLHF

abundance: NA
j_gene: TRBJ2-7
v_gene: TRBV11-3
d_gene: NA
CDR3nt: TGTGCCAGCAGCTTAGTACCTTCGAGGGAGCAGTACTTC
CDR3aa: CASSLVPSREQYF

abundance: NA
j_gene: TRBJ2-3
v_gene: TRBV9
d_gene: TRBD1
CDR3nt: TGTGCCAGCAGTGAGGGGGCTAGCACAGATACGCAGTATTTT
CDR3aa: CASSEGASTDTQYF

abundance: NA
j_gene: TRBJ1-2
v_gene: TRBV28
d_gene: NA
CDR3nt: TGTGCCAGCAAGGCAGGGGCCCACTATGGCTACACCTTC
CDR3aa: CASKAGAHYGYTF

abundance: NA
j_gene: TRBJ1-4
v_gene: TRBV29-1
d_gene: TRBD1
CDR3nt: TGCAGCGTTAAGCTCCGGGACAGCTATAATGAAAAACTGTTTTTT
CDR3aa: CSVKLRDSYNEKLFF

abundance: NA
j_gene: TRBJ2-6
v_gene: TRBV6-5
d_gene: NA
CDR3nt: TGTGCCAGCAGTACATTTCCTGGGGCCAACGGCCTGACTTTC
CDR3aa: CASSTFPGANGLTF

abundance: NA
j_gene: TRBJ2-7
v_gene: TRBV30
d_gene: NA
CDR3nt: TGTGCCTGGAGTGCCCGCGGCTACGAGCAGTACTTC
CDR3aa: CAWSARGYEQYF

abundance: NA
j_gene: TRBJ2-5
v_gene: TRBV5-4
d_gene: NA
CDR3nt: TGTGCCAGCAGCCAATTCGACTCCAGAGGGAGGGAGACCCAGTACTTC
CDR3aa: CASSQFDSRGRETQYF

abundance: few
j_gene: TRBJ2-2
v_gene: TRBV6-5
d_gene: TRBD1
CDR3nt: TGTGCCAGCAGCTCCGGGACAGGTTCCGGCGGGGAGCTGTTTTTT
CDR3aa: CASSSGTGSGGELFF

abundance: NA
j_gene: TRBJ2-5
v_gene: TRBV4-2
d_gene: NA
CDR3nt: TGTGCCAGCAGCCCCCGAGTTCAGCGGGACATGACCGAGACCCAGTACTTC
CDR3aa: CASSPRVQRDMTETQYF

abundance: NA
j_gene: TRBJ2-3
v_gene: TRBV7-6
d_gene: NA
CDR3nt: TGTGCCAGCAGCTTATCTTTAAGCGGTGCAGATACGCAGTATTTT
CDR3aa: CASSLSLSGADTQYF

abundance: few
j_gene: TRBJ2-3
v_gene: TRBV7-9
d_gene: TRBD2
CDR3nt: TGTGCCAGCAGCCTGCTGGGACTAGCGGGAATCACAGATACGCAGTATTTT
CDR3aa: CASSLLGLAGITDTQYF

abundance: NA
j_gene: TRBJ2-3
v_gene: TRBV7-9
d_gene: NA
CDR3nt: TGTGCCAGCAGCTTAGAGACAAATCTACAGTATTTT
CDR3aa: CASSLETNLQYF

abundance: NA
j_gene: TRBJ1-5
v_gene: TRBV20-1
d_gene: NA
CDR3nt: TGCAGTGCTACCACAGGTCAGCCCCAGCATTTT
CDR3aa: CSATTGQPQHF

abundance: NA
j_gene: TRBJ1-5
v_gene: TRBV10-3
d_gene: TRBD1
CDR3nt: TGTGCCATCAGATCGGCTACCGGACAGGGGTCAAGCTATAGCAATCAGCCCCAGCATTTT
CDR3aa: CAIRSATGQGSSYSNQPQHF

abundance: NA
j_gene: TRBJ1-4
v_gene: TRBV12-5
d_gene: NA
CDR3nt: TGTGCTAGCGCTCTGGCAGGCGGAGGGTATCGAGAAAAACTGTTTTTT
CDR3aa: CASALAGGGYREKLFF

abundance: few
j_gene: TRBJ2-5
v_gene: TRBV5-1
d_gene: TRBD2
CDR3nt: TGCGCCAGCAGCGGGGGACTAGCGGTCGGGGAGACCCAGTACTTC
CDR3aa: CASSGGLAVGETQYF

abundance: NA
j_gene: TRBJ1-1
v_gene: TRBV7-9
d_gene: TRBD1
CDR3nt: TGTGCCAGCAGCCCAAGACAGGGGAAGACTGAAGCTTTCTTT
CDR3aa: CASSPRQGKTEAFF

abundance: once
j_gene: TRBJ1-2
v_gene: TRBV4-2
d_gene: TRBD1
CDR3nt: TGTGCCAGCAGCCCCGGGACAGGGGGGTACTATGGCTACACCTTC
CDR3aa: CASSPGTGGYYGYTF

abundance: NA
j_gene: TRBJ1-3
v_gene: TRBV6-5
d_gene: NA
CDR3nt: TGTGCCAGCATAGGGGTCTCTGGAAACACCATATATTTT
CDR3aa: CASIGVSGNTIYF

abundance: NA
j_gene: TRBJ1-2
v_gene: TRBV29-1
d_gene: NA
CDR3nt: TGCAGCGTTGAAGACAGGGGAGATGGTGGCTACACCTTC
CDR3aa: CSVEDRGDGGYTF

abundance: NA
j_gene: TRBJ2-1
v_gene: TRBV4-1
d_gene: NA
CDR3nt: TGCGCCACCAATTTAGTACTGGTCCCTCAAAATGAGCAGTTCTTC
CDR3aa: CATNLVLVPQNEQFF